This TCR beta chain was identified in a study of blood T cell repertoires in COVID-19. The wider study: PBMCs, B-cell-depleted T cells, or T cells provided the cDNA or gDNA that made up the material.

Under the authors' procedure: Amplification of reference gene primers was used by the study to estimate nucleated cell counts. The table came from immunoSEQ multiplex PCR; TCRdb's copy has only in-frame clones and leaves some out. V and J calls and clone size are given by that table; D and trimming were obtained from the DNA. Among approximately 180,000 clones listed, about 91% were seen once. This clone was seen only once. The age range of participants was about 18 to 100 years, with residence in about two dozen US areas. The length of the CDR3 is 14 residues. Germline-derived CDR1 and CDR2 are SNHLY and FYNNEI. V lost 4 bases and J 9 bases, leaving 16 bases between the germline ends.

This sequence originates from a woman aged 40 to 50 with acute COVID-19. The sample comprised PBMCs or T cells enriched from blood (not recorded which). The V and J genes are TRBV2 and TRBJ2-1; D might be TRBD2 (6 bases). The CDR3 DNA follows: TGTGCCAGCAGTGGACTAGACGGGGTGGTTGAGCAGTTCTTC. Its translation: CASSGLDGVVEQFF.